The entry below describes one TCR beta chain. This sample was taken from a study of T cells after yellow fever vaccination. Study information: Fractions containing few cells were prepared with SMART-Seq v4 Ultra Low Input.

TCRdb ran MiXCR on the 5' RACE reads and lists one entry per CDR3 protein. The sample records a few hundred thousand distinct CDR3 sequences, about 9.5% being singletons. The CDR3 is 14 amino acids. V lost 5 bases, J lost 6 bases, and 13 bases lay in between. The germline V gene encodes CDR1 SGHVS and CDR2 FQNEAQ. The sequencing used PBMCs, collected on the day of the first yellow fever vaccination. This receptor was obtained from a man between 18 and 35 years old who received the YFV17D yellow fever vaccine. The V and J genes are TRBV7-8 and TRBJ1-4; D call uncertain. CDR3 amino acids: CASSQEEVDEKLFF. In nucleotides, the CDR3 is TGTGCCAGCAGCCAAGAGGAGGTGGATGAAAAACTGTTTTTT. The variable domain in full, with the rest retrieved from reference TRBV7-8 and TRBJ1-4, is GAGVSQSPRYKVAKRGQDVALRCDPISGHVSLFWYQQALGQGPEFLTYFQNEAQLDKSGLPSDRFFAERPEGSVSTLKIQRTQQEDSAVYLCASSQEEVDEKLFFGSGTQLSVL.